This T cell receptor beta chain was sequenced during a study of cytomegalovirus exposure and HLA in healthy donors. Findings and caveats of the study: Being productive about 87% or about 30% of the time was typical of most TCR beta V segments in an earlier analysis. The classifier was said to identify cytomegalovirus status with high specificity and sensitivity.

The PCR employed 60 Vbeta primers together with 13 Jbeta primers. Assay: immunoSEQ multiplex PCR; the TCRdb copy retains only in-frame clones and omits some. Among approximately 100,000 clones listed, 81% were seen once. To note about this clone: Antigen unknown.

The clonotype was recovered from a woman younger than 45 in good health and CMV-seronegative. The sequenced sample was PBMCs.

CDR3 nucleotides: TGCGCCAGCAGCTTGGCCTACGGGGGGGATTCACCCCTCCACTTT. Protein sequence: CASSLAYGGDSPLHF. This chain joins TRBV5-1 and TRBJ1-6, with D perhaps TRBD1 (5 bases). Per the germline V gene, CDR1 is SGHRS and CDR2 is YFSETQ. The CDR3 covers 15 residues. V lost 0 bases and J lost 8, with 12 bases in between.